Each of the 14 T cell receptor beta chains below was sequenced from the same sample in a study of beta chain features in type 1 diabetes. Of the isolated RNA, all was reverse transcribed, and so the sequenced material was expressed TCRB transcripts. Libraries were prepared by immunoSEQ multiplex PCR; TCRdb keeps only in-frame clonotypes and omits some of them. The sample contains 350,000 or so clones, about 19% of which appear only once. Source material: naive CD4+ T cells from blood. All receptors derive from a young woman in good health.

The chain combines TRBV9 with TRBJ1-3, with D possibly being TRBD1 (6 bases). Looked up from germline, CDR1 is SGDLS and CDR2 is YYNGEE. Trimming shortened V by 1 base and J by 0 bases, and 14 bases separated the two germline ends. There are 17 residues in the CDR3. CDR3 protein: CASSVNLDRRSGNTIYF. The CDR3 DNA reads TGTGCCAGCAGCGTAAACCTAGACAGGCGCTCTGGAAACACCATATATTTT.

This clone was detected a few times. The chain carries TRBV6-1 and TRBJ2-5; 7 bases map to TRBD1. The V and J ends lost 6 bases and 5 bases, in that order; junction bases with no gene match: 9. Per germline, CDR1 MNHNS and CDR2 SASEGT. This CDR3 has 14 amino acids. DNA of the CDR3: TGTGCCAGCAGAAGGACAGGCTTTTATGAGACCCAGTACTTC. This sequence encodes CASRRTGFYETQYF.

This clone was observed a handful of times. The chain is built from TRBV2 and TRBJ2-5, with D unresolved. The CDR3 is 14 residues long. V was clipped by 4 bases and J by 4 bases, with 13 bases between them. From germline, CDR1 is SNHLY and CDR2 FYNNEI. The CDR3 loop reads CASSVAQVVETQYF. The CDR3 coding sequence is TGTGCCAGCAGTGTAGCTCAGGTGGTAGAGACCCAGTACTTC.

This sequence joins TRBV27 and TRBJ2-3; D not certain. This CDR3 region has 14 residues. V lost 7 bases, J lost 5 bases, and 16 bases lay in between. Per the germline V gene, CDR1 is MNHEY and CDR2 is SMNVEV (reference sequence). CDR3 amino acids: CASKETAPGDTQYF. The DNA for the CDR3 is TGTGCCAGCAAGGAGACTGCTCCTGGAGATACGCAGTATTTT.

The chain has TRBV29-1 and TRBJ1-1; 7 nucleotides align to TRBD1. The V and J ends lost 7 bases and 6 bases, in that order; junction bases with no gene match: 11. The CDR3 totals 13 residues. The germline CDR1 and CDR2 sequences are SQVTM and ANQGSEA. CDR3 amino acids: CSAPGTVGAEAFF. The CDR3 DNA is TGCAGCGCCCCAGGGACAGTCGGGGCTGAAGCTTTCTTT.

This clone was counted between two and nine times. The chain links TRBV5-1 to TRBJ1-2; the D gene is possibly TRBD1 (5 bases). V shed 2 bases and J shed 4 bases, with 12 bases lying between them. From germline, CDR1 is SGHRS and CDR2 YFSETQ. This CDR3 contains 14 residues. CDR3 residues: CASSFGQGGYGYTF. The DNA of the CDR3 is TGCGCCAGCAGCTTCGGCCAGGGAGGCTATGGCTACACCTTC.

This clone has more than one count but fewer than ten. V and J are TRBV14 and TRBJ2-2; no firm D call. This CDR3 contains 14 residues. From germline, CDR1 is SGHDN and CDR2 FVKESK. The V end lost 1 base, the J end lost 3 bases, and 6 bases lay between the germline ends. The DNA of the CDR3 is TGTGCCAGCAGCCAAGCCAGATACACCGGGGAGCTGTTTTTT. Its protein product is CASSQARYTGELFF. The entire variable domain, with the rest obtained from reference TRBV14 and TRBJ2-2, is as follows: EAGVTQFPSHSVIEKGQTVTLRCDPISGHDNLYWYRRVMGKEIKFLLHFVKESKQDESGMPNNRFLAERTGGTYSTLKVQPAELEDSGVYFCASSQARYTGELFFGEGSRLTVL.

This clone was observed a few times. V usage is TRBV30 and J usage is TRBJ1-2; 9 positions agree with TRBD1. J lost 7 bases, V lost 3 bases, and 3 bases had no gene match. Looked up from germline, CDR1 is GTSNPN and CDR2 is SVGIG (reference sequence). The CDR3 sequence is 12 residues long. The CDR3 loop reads CAWRGTGRGYTF. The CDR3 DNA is TGTGCCTGGAGAGGGACAGGGCGTGGCTACACCTTC.

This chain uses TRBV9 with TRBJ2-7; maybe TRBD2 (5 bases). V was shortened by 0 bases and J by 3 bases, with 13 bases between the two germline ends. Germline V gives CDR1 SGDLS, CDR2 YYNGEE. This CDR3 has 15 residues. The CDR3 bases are TGTGCCAGCAGCGTAGGAGGGAGAGGAAACTACGAGCAGTACTTC. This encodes CASSVGGRGNYEQYF.

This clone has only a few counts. The CDR3 loop reads CASSLRGQSYNEQFF. Written as DNA, the CDR3 is TGTGCCAGCAGCTTGCGGGGGCAGAGCTACAATGAGCAGTTCTTC. This sequence joins TRBV11-2 and TRBJ2-1, with a tentative D call TRBD2 (7 bases). This CDR3 is 15 amino acids long. Germline V gives CDR1 SGHAT, CDR2 FQNNGV. Trimming stripped 3 bases from V and 3 bases from J, with 12 bases between.

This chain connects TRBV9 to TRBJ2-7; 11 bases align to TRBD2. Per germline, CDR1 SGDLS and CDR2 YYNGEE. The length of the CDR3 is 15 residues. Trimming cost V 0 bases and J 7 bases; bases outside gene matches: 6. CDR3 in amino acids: CASSVDASGRREQYF. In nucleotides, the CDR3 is TGTGCCAGCAGCGTAGATGCTAGCGGGAGGAGGGAGCAGTACTTC.

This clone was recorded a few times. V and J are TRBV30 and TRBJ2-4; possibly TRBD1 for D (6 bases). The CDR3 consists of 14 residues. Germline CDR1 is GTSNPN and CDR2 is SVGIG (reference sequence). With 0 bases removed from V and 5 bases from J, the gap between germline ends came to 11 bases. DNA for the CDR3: TGTGCCTGGAGTGTAGCAGGGGCAGAAAACATTCAGTACTTC. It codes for CAWSVAGAENIQYF.

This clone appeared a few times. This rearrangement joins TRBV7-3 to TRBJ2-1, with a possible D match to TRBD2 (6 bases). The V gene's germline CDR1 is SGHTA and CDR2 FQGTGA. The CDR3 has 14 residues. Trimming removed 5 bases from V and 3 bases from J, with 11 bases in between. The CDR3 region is CASSPLGGYNEQFF. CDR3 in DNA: TGTGCCAGCAGCCCCCTCGGGGGCTACAATGAGCAGTTCTTC.

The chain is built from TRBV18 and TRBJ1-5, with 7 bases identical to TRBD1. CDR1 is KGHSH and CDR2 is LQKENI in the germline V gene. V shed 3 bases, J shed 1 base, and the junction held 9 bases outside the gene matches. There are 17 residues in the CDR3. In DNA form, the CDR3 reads TGTGCCAGCTCACCGTCTCTTTACAGGGGAAGCAATCAGCCCCAGCATTTT. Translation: CASSPSLYRGSNQPQHF.